The sequence of this T cell receptor beta chain was determined in a study of blood T cells in healthy people across ages. PCR was performed a second time for about 6 to 12 cycles using a sample-barcoded 5' primer and a J-beta primer mix. Every cDNA was tagged by a template-switch adaptor with 12 random nucleotides. Sequencing of every sample gave 2.5 million or more CDR3-containing paired-end reads. TCRdb ran MiXCR on the 5' RACE reads and lists one entry per CDR3 protein. The profile shows hundreds of thousands of distinct CDR3 sequences, 55% to 70% of them singletons. Isolated per sample were at least 6 million PBMCs. The sequencing sample was made of blood. This sequence originates from a man younger than 45 in good health.

CDR3 in DNA: TGCAGTGCCCCCCTGGCCTGGACAAATGAGCAGTACTTC. It encodes CSAPLAWTNEQYF. This chain uses TRBV20-1 with TRBJ2-5, with a weak D call TRBD1 (5 bases). V was shortened by 6 bases and J by 11 bases, with 22 bases between the two germline ends. Germline V CDR1 and CDR2: DFQATT, SNEGSKA (reference sequence). The CDR3 sequence is 13 residues long.